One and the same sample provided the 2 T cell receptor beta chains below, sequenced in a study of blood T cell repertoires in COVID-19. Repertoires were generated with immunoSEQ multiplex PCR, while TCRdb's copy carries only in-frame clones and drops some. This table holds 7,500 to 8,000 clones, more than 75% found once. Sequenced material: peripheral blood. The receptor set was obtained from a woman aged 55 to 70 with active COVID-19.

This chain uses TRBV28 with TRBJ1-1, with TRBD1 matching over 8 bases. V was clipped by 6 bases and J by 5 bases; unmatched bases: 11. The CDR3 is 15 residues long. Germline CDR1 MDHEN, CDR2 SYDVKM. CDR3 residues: CASSTGGIKATEAFF. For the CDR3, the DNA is TGTGCCAGCAGCACAGGGGGAATCAAAGCTACTGAAGCTTTCTTT. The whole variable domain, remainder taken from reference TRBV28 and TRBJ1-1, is DVKVTQSSRYLVKRTGEKVFLECVQDMDHENMFWYRQDPGLGLRLIYFSYDVKMKEKGDIPEGYSVSREKKERFSLILESASTNQTSMYLCASSTGGIKATEAFFGQGTRLTVV.

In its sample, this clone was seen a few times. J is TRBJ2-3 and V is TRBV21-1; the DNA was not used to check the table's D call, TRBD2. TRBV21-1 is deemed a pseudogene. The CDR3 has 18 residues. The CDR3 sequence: CASSTGDRGRTSTDTQYF. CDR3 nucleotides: TGTGCCAGCAGCACGGGAGATAGGGGTCGTACTAGCACAGATACGCAGTATTTT.